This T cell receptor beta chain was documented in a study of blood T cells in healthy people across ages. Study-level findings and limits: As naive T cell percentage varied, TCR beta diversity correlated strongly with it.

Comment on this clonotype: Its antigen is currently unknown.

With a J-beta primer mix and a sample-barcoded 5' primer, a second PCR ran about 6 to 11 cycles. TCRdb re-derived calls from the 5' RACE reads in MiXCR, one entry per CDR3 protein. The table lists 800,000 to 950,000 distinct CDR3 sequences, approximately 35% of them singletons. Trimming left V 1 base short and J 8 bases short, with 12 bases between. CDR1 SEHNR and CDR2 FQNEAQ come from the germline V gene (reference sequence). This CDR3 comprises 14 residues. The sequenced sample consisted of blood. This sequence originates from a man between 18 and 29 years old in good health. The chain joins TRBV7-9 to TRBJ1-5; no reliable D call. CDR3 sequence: CASSLGGGREPQHF. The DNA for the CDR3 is TGTGCCAGCAGCTTAGGAGGAGGGAGGGAGCCCCAGCATTTT.